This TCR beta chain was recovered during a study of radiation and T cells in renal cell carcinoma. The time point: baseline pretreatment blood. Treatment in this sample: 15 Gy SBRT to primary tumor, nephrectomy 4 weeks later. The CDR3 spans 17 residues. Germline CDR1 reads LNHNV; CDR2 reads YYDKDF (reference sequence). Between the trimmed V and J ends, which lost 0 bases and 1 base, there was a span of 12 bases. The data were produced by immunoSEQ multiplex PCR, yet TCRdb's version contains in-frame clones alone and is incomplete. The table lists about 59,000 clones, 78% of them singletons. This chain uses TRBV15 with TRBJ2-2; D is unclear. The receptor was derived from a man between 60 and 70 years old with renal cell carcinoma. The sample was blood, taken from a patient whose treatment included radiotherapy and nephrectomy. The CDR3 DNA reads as TGTGCCACCAGCAGAGATGTACTCAGAGGGAACACCGGGGAGCTGTTTTTT. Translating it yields CATSRDVLRGNTGELFF.